This TCR beta chain was found in a study of T cells in Graves' hyperthyroidism and ophthalmopathy. Findings and limits, study-wide: For ophthalmopathy, model prediction preceded onset by a median 6.5 months. Most clonotypes expanded in the thyroid (above 0.001) were also present in blood.

Amplification of TCR beta CDR3 regions used RNA as the template. HTBI primers drove first-round RT-PCR of the TCR CDR3. TCRdb re-called the multiplex PCR reads with MiXCR, one entry per CDR3 protein. This table has a few hundred thousand distinct CDR3 sequences, roughly 13% appearing once. Trimming took off 6 bases at V and 11 bases at J, with 14 bases between the two ends. The CDR3 consists of 12 residues. Thyroid ultrasound and orbital computed tomography, with clinical symptoms and serum thyroxine and TRAb, informed diagnoses. This clonotype was found many times. No antigen is known for it. The clonotype originates from a woman in her thirties or forties with Graves' ophthalmopathy. The chain has TRBV12-3 or TRBV12-4 and TRBJ1-5, with D possibly matching TRBD1 (5 bases). Sequenced: blood. This CDR3 reads CASSLGGVTQHF. As DNA, the CDR3 is TGTGCCAGCAGCCTCGGGGGGGTGACCCAGCATTTT.